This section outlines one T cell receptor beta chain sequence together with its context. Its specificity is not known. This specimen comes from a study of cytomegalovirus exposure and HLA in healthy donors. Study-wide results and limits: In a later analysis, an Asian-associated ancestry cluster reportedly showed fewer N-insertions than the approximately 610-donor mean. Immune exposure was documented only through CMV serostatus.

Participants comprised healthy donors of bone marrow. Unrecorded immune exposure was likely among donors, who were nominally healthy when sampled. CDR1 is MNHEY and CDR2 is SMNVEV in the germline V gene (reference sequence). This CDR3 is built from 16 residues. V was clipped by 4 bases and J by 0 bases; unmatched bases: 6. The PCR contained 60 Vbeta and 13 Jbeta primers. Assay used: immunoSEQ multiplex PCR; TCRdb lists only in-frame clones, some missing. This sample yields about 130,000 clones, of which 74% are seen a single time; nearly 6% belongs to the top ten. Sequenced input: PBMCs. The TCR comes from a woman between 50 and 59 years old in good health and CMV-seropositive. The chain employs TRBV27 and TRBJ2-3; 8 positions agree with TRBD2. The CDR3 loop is CASSWGAGASTDTQYF. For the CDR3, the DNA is TGTGCCAGCAGTTGGGGAGCGGGGGCGAGCACAGATACGCAGTATTTT.